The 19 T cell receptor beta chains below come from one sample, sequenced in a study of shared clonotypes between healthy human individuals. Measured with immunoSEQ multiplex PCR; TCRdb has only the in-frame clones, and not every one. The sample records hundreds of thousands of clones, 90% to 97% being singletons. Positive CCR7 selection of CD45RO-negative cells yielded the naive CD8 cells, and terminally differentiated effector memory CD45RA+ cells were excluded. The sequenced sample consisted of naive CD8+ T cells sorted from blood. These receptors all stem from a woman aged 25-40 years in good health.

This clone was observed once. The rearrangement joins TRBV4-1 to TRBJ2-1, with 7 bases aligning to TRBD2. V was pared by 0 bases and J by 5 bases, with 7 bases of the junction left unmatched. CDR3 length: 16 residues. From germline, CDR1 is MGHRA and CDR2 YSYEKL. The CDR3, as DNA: TGCGCCAGCAGCCAAGATGTAGTAGCGGGTGACAATGAGCAGTTCTTC. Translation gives CASSQDVVAGDNEQFF.

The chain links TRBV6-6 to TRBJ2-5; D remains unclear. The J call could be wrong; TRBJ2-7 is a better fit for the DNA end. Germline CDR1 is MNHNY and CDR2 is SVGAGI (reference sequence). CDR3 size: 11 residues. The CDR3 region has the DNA TGTGCCAGCAGTAGACACTACGAGCAGTACTTC. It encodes CASSRHYEQYF.

CDR3 residues: CASNSPEQFF. For the CDR3, the DNA is TGTGCCAGCAATTCTCCTGAGCAGTTCTTC. The V gene is TRBV27, the J gene TRBJ2-1; no firm D call. The CDR3 covers 10 residues. The V end lost 7 bases, the J end lost 9 bases, and 7 bases lay between the germline ends. Germline-derived CDR1 and CDR2 are MNHEY and SMNVEV (reference sequence).

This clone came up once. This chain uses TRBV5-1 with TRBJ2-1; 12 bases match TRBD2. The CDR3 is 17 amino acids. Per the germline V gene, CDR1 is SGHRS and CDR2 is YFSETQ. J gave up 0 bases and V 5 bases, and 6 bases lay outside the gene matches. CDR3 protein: CASSPGLAGYSYNEQFF. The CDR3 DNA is TGCGCCAGCAGTCCAGGACTAGCGGGATACTCCTACAATGAGCAGTTCTTC.

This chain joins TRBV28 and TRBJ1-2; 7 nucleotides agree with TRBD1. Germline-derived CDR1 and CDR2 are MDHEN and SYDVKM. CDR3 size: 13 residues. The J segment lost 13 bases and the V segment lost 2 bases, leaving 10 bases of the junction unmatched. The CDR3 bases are TGTGCCAGCAGTTTAGAATCGACAGGGACCGTCACCTTC. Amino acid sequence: CASSLESTGTVTF.

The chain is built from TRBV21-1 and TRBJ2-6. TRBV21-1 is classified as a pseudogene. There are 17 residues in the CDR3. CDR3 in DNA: TGTGCCAGTCCACAGCGTCTGCCTTTGGCTGGGGCCAACGTCCTGACTTTC. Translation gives CASPQRLPLAGANVLTF.

In DNA, the CDR3 is TGTGCCAGCAGCACCGGACTAGCGGGAGTGACTCAACCTTACGAGCAGTACTTC. This translates into CASSTGLAGVTQPYEQYF. This chain joins TRBV5-4 and TRBJ2-7; 13 bases line up with TRBD2. This CDR3 contains 18 residues. From germline, CDR1 is SGHNT and CDR2 YYREEE (reference sequence). Trimming took 4 bases from V and 4 from J; bases not matched to a gene: 14.

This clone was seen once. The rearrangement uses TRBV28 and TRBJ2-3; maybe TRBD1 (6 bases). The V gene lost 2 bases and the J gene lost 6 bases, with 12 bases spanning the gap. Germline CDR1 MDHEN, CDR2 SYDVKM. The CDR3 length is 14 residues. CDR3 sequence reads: CASSLSNREDTQYF. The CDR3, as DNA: TGTGCCAGCAGTTTAAGCAACAGGGAGGATACGCAGTATTTT.

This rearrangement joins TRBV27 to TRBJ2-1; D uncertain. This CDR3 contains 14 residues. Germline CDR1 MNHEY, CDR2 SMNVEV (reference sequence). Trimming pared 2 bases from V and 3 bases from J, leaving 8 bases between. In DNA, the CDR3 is TGTGCCAGCAGTTTAGCGGCCGGCTACAATGAGCAGTTCTTC. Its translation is CASSLAAGYNEQFF.

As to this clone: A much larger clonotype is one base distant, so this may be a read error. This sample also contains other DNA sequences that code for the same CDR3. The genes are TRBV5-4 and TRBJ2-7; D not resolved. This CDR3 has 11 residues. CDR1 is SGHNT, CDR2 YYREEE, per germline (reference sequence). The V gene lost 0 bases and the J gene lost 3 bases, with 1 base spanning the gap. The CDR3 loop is CASSLGYEQYF. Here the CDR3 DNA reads TGTGCCAGCAGCTTGGGCTACGAGCAGTACTTC.

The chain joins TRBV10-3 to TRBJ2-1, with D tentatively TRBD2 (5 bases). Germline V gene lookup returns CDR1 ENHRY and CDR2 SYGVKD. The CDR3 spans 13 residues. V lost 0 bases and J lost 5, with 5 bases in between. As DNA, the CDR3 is TGTGCCATCAGTGAGTCAGCGGACAATGAGCAGTTCTTC. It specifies CAISESADNEQFF.

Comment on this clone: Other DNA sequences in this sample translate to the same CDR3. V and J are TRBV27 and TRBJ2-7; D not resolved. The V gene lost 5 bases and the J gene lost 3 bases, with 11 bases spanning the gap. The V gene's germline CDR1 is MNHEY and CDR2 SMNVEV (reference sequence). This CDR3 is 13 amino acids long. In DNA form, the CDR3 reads TGTGCCAGCAGTATCGGACGGAGCTACGAGCAGTACTTC. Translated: CASSIGRSYEQYF.

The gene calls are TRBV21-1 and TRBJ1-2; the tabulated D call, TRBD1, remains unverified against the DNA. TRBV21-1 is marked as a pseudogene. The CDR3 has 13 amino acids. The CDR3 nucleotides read TGTGCCACCCCCGGGACAGCCCCATATGGCTACACCTTC. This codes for CATPGTAPYGYTF.

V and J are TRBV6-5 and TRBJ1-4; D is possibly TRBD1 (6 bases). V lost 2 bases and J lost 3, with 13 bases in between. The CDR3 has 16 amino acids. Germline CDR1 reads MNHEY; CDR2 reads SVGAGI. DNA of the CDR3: TGTGCCAGCAGTTACAACAGGGAAGGGCCTAATGAAAAACTGTTTTTT. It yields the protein CASSYNREGPNEKLFF.

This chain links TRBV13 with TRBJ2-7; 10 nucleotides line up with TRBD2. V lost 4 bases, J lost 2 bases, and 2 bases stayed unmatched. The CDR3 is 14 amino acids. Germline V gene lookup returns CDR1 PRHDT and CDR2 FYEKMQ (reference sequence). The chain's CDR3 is CASSWSGRAYEQYF. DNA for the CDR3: TGTGCCAGCAGCTGGAGCGGGAGGGCCTACGAGCAGTACTTC.

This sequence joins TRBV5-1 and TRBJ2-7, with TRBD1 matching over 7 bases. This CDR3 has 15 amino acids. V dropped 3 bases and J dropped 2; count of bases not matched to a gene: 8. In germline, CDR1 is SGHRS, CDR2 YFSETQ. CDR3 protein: CASSSWDRLTYEQYF. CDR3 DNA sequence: TGCGCCAGCAGCTCCTGGGACAGACTAACCTACGAGCAGTACTTC.

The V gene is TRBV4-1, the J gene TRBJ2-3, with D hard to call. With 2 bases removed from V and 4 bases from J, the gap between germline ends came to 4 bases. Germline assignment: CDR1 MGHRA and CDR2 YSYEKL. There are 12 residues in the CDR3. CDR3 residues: CASSQIADTQYF. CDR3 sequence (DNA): TGCGCCAGCAGCCAAATCGCAGATACGCAGTATTTT.

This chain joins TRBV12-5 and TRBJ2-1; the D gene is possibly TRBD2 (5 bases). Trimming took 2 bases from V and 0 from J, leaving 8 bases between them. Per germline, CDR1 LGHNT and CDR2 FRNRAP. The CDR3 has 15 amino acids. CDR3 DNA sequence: TGTGCTAGTGGTTTGACCGGGGTCTCCTACAATGAGCAGTTCTTC. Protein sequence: CASGLTGVSYNEQFF.

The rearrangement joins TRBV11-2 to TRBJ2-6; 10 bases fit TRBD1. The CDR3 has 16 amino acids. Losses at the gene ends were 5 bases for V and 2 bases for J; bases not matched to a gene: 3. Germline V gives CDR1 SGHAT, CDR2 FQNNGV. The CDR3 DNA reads TGTGCCAGCAGCCCGGGACAGGGGACTGGGGCCAACGTCCTGACTTTC. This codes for CASSPGQGTGANVLTF.